This T cell receptor beta chain was recorded in a study of OX40 agonist ivuxolimab in advanced cancers. Study in general: Three partial responders included one hepatocellular carcinoma patient and two cutaneous melanoma patients.

Assay used: immunoSEQ multiplex PCR; TCRdb lists only in-frame clones, some missing. The table lists around 48,000 clones, approximately 83% of them singletons. Germline V lookup: CDR1 SGHTA, CDR2 FQGNSA. The CDR3 is 16 residues long. The ends were cut back, 5 bases at V and 0 bases at J, with 16 bases in the middle. Patients were excluded for autoimmune disease history or systemic immunosuppression. Worth noting for this clone: Its antigen is not identified.

Findings of the study overall: In the 0.1-3.0 mg/kg groups, partial responders showed among the lowest expansion. Clones of CD4+ and CD8+ blood T cells grew by week 6 at doses of 0.1 to 3.0 mg/kg.

The chain is built from TRBV7-2 and TRBJ1-1, with D hard to call. This clonotype was obtained from an adult with an advanced solid tumor such as melanoma, head and neck, liver or kidney cancer. Sequencing was performed on CD4+ or CD8+ T cells sorted from blood, taken in a trial of the OX40 agonist ivuxolimab. CDR3 loop: CASSEQAGGMNTEAFF. The CDR3 DNA reads as TGTGCCAGCAGCGAACAAGCGGGAGGTATGAACACTGAAGCTTTCTTT.